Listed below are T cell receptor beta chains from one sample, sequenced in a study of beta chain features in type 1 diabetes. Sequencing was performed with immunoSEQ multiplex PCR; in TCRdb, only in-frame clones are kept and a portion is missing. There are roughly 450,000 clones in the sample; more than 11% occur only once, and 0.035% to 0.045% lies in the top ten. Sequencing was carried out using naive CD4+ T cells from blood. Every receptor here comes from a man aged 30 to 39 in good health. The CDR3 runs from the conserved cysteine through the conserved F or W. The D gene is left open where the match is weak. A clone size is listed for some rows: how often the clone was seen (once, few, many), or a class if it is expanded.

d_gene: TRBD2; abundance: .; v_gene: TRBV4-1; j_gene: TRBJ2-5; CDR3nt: TGCGCCAGCAGCGGGAGACTAGCGGGCCAAGAGACCCAGTACTTC; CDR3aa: CASSGRLAGQETQYF
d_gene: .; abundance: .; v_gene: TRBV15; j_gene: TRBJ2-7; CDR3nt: TGTGCCACCAGCAGCCGAGAAAGGAGGTACGAGCAGTACTTC; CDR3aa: CATSSRERRYEQYF
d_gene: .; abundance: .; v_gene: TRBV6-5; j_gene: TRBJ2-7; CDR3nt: TGTGCCAGCAGCGGGATCTTACTGGGGGAGCAGTACTTC; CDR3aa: CASSGILLGEQYF
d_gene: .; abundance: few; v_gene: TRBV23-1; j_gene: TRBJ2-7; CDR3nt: TGCGCCAGCAGTCACTCGACGAGGGGCAGGCACTCCTACGAGCAGTACTTC; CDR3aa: CASSHSTRGRHSYEQYF
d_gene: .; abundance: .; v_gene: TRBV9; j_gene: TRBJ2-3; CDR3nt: TGTGCCAGCAGCCCACGGCCGCCGGGAGATACGCAGTATTTT; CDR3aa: CASSPRPPGDTQYF
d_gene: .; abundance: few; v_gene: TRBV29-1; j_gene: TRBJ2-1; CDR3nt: TGCCGCGTGGGGTTGAGTACCGGGAGTGAGCAGTTCTTC; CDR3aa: CRVGLSTGSEQFF
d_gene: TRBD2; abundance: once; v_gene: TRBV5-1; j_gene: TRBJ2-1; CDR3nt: TGCGCCAGCAGTGATACGGGAGGGAGCAATGAGCAGTTCTTC; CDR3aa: CASSDTGGSNEQFF
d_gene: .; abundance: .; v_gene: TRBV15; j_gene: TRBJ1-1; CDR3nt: TGTGCCACCGGAGAACAGGATGTCAAAGCTTTCTTT; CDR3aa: CATGEQDVKAFF
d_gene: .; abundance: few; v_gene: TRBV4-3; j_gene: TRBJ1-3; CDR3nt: TGCGCCAGCGGAAGAGGAGGCCACTGGGACACCATATATTTT; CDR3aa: CASGRGGHWDTIYF
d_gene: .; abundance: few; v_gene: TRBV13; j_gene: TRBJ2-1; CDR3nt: TGTGCCAGCAGCTTCAGGGGAGTCTCCTACAATGAGCAGTTCTTC; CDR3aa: CASSFRGVSYNEQFF
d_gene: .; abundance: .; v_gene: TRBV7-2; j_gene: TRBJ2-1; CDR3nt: TGTGCCAGCAGCCACAGGGTTCACAATGAGCAGTTCTTC; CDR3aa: CASSHRVHNEQFF
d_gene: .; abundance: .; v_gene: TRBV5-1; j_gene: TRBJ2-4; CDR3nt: TGCGCCAGCAGGCGCCCAGGAGGGGACGAAAACATTCAGTACTTC; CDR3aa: CASRRPGGDENIQYF
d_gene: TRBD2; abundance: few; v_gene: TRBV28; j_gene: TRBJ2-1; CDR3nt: TGTGCCAGCAGTTTTGGGACTAGCGGGACCTACAACTCCTACAATGAGCAGTTCTTC; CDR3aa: CASSFGTSGTYNSYNEQFF
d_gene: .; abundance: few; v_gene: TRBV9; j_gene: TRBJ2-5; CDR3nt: TGTGCCAGCAGCGTAGGGTTAACCCAAGAGACCCAGTACTTC; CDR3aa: CASSVGLTQETQYF
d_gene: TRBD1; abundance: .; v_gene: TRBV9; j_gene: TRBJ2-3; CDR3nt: TGTGCCAGCAGCTCTGGACAGGTGACAGATACGCAGTATTTT; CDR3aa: CASSSGQVTDTQYF
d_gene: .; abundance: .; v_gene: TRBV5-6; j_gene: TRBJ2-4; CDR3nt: TGTGCCAGCAGCTCCTTCTTGACGGGCTTGGACATTCAGTACTTC; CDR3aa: CASSSFLTGLDIQYF
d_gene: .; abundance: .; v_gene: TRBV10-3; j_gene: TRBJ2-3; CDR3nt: TGTGCCATCAGTGCCGGCGGGGGCCGATCCACAGATACGCAGTATTTT; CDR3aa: CAISAGGGRSTDTQYF
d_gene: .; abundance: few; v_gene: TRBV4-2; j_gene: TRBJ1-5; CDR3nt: TGTGCCAGCAGCCAAGGGGAAGTGATTAATCAGCCCCAGCATTTT; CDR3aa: CASSQGEVINQPQHF
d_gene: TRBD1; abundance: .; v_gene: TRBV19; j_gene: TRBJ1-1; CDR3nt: TGTGCCAGCGGACAGGGGAGAAACACTGAAGCTTTCTTT; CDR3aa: CASGQGRNTEAFF
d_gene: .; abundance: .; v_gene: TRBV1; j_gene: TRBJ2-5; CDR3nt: TGCACCAGCAGCCAAGATCCTAAAACACAACAAGAGACCCAGTACTTC; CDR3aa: CTSSQDPKTQQETQYF
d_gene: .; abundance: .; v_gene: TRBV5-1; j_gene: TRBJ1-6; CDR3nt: TGCGCCAGCAGCTTGGACAGGGTTGATTCACCCCTCCACTTT; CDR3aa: CASSLDRVDSPLHF
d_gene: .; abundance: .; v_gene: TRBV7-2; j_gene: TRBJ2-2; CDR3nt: TGTGCCAGCTCCTACGGTAGTTTAAACACCGGGGAGCTGTTTTTT; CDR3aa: CASSYGSLNTGELFF
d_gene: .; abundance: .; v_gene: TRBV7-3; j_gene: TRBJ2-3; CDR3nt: TGTGCCAGCAGCACAGGGAGCACAGATACGCAGTATTTT; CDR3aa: CASSTGSTDTQYF
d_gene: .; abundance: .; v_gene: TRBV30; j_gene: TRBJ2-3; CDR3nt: TGTGCCTGGAGTGTAGGGGCCAGGCCGTTATCTAGCACAGATACGCAGTATTTT; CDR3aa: CAWSVGARPLSSTDTQYF
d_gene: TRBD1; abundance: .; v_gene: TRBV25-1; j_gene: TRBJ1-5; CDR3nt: TGTGCCAGCAGTGCGAGGACAGGAGATCAGCCCCAGCATTTT; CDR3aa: CASSARTGDQPQHF
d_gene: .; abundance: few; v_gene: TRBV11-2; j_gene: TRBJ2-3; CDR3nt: TGTGCCAGCAGCTTAGATCGACAGAATACGCAGTATTTT; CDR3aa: CASSLDRQNTQYF
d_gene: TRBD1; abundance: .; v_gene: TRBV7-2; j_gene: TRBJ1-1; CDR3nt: TGTGCCAGCAGCGTAATACCGGGACAGATCGCTTTCTTT; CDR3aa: CASSVIPGQIAFF
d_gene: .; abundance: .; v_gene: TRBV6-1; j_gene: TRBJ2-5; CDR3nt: TGTGCCAGCAGTGATGGGGGCGCAGAGACCCAGTACTTC; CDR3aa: CASSDGGAETQYF
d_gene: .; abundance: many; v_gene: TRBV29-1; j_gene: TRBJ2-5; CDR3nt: TGCAGCGTTGTCGGCAGCGGGGAGACCCAGTACTTC; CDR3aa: CSVVGSGETQYF
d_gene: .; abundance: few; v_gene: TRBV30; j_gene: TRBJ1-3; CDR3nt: TGTGCCTGGGGCACAGCCCTTGGAAACACCATATATTTT; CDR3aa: CAWGTALGNTIYF
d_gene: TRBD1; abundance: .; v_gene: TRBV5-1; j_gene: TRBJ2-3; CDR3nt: TGCGCCAGCAGCTTGGGAGGGACAGGGGGCGGAACAGATACGCAGTATTTT; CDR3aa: CASSLGGTGGGTDTQYF
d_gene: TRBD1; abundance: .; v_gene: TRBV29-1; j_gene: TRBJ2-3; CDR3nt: TGCAGCGTTGAAAACCAGGGGGCAGAAAGAGATACGCAGTATTTT; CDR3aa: CSVENQGAERDTQYF
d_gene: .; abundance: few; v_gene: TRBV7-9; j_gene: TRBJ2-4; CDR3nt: TGTGCCAGCAGCGGACGAGTTGCCAAAAACATTCAGTACTTC; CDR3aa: CASSGRVAKNIQYF
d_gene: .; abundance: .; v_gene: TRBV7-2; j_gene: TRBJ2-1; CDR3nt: TGTGCCAGCAGCCCAGCTTCTCTACCTGCCTACAATGAGCAGTTCTTC; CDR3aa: CASSPASLPAYNEQFF
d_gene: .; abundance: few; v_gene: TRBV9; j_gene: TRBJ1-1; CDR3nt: TGTGCCAGCAGTGTGACAGGTCAGAACACTGAAGCTTTCTTT; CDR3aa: CASSVTGQNTEAFF
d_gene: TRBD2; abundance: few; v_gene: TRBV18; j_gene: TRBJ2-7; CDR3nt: TGTGCCAGCTCACCACCGGCGGGAGGATCGGTTGGCGAGCAGTACTTC; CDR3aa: CASSPPAGGSVGEQYF
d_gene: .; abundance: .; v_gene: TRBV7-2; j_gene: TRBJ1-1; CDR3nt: TGTGCCAGCAGCTTAGGAGGGCTTAGGACTATCAACACTGAAGCTTTCTTT; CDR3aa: CASSLGGLRTINTEAFF
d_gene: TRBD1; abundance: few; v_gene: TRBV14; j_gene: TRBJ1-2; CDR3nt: TGTGCCAGCAGCCAAGATTGGGACAGTAACTATGGCTACACCTTC; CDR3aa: CASSQDWDSNYGYTF
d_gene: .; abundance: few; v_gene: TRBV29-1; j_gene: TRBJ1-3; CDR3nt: TGCAGCGTCAACTCGGGAAACACCATATATTTT; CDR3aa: CSVNSGNTIYF
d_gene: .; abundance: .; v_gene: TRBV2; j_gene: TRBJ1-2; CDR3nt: TGTGCCAGCGGTACACTAATCGGAGGCTACACCTTC; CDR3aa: CASGTLIGGYTF
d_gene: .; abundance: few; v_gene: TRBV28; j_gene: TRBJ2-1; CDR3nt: TGTGCCAGCAGGCTATGGGCAGGTCAGCAGTTCTTC; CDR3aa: CASRLWAGQQFF